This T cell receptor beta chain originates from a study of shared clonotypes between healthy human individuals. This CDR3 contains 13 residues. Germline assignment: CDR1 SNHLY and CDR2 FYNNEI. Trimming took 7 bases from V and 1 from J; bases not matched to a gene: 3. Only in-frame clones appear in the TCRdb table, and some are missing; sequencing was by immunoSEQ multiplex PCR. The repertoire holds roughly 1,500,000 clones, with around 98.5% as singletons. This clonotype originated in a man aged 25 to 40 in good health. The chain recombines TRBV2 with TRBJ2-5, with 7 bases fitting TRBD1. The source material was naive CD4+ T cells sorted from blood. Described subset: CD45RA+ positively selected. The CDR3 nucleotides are TGTGCCAGCAAAGGGGACAGCCAAGAGACCCAGTACTTC. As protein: CASKGDSQETQYF.